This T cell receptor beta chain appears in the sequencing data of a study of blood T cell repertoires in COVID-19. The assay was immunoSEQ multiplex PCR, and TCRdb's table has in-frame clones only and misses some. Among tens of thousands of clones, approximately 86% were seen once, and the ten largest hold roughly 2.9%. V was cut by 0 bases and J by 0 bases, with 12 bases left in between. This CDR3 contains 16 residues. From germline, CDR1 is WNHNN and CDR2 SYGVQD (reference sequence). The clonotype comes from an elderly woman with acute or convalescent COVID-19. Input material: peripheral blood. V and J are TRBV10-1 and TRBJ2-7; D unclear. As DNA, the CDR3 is TGCGCCAGCAGTGAGTCGCCGAGTTTTAGCTCCTACGAGCAGTACTTC. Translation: CASSESPSFSSYEQYF.